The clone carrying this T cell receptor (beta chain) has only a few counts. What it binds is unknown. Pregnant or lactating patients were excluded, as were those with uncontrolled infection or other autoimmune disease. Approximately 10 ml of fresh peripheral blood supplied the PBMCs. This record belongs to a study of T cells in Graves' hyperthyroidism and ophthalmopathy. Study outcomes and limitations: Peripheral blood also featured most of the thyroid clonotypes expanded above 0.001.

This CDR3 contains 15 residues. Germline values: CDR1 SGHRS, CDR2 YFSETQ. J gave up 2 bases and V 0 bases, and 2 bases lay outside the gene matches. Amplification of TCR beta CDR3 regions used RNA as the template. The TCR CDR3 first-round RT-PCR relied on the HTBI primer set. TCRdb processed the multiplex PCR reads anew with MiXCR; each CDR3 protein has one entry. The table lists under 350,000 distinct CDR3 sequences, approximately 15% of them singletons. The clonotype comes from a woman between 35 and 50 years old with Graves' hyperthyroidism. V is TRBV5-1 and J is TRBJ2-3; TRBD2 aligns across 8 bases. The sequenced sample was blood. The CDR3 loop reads CASSLGLALTDTQYF. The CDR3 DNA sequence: TGCGCCAGCAGCTTGGGACTAGCGCTCACAGATACGCAGTATTTT.